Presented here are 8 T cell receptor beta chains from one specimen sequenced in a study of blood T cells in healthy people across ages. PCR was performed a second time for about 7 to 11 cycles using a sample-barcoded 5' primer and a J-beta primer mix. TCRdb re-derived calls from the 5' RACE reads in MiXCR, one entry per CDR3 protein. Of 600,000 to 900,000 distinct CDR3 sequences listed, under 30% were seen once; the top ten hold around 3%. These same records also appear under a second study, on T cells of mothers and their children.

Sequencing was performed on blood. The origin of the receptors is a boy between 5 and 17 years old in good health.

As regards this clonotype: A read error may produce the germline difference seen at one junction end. The CDR3 nucleotides are TGTGCCAGCAGCTTAGTATCGGGGCTGGGGGAGACCCGGTACTTC. Its protein product is CASSLVSGLGETRYF. This chain uses TRBV7-2 with TRBJ2-5; either TRBD1 or TRBD2 may fit D (5 bases each). The CDR3 consists of 15 residues. Germline values: CDR1 SGHTA, CDR2 FQGNSA.

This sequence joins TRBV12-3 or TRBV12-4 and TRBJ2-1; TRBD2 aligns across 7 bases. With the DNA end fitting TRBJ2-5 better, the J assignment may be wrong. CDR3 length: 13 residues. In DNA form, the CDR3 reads TGTGCCAGCAGGGGGGGGACGCTAGAGACCCAGTACTTC. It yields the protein CASRGGTLETQYF.

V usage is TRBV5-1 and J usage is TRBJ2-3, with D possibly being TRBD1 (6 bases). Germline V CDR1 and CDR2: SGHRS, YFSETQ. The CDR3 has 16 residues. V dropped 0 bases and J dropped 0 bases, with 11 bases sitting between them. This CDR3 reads CASSLGRTASTDTQYF. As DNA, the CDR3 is TGCGCCAGCAGCTTGGGCAGGACAGCTAGCACAGATACGCAGTATTTT.

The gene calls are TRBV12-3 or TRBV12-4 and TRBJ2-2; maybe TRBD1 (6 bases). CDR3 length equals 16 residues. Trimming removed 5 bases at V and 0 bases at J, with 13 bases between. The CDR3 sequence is CASSPQGPPNTGELFF. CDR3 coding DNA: TGTGCCAGCAGTCCTCAGGGGCCGCCGAACACCGGGGAGCTGTTTTTT.

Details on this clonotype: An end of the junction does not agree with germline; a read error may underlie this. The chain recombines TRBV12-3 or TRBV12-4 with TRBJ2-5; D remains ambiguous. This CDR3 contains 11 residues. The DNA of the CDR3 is TGTGTCAGCAGCCTGGGGGAGACCCAGTACTTC. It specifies CVSSLGETQYF.

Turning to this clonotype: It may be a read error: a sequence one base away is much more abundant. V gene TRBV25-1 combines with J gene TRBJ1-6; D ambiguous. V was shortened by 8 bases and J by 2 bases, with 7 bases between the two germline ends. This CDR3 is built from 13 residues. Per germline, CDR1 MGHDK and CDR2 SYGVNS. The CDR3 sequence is CASGPTYNSPLHF. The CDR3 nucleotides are TGTGCCAGCGGCCCAACCTATAATTCACCCCTCCACTTT.

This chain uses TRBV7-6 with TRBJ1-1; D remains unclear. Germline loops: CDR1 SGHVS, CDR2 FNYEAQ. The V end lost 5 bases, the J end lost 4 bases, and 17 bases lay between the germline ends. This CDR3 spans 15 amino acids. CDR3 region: CASSRRTSDSTEAFF. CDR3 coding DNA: TGTGCCAGCAGCCGGCGGACCTCTGATTCCACTGAAGCTTTCTTT.

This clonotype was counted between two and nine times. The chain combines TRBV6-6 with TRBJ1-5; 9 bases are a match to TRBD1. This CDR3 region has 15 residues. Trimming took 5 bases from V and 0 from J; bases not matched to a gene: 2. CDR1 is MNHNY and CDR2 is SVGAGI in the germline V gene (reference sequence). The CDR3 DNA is TGTGCCAGCAGTGGACAGGGGACTAGCAATCAGCCCCAGCATTTT. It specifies CASSGQGTSNQPQHF.